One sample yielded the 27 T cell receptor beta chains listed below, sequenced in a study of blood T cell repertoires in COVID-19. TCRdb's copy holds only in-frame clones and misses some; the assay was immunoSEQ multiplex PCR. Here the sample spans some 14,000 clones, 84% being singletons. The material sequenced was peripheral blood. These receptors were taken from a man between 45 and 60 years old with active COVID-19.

The CDR3 coding sequence is TGTGCCAGCAGCGTAAGCGGGGACCAAGAGACCCAGTACTTC. Protein product: CASSVSGDQETQYF. The genes are TRBV9 and TRBJ2-5; TRBD2 matches at 7 bases. CDR3 length equals 14 residues. V was pared by 1 base and J by 0 bases, with 0 bases of the junction left unmatched. Germline V gives CDR1 SGDLS, CDR2 YYNGEE.

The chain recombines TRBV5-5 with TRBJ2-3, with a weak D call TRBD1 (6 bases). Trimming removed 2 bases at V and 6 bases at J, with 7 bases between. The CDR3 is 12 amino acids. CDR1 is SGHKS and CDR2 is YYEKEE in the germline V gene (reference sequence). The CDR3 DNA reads TGTGCCAGCAGCTTTGGGGGCGATACGCAGTATTTT. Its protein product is CASSFGGDTQYF.

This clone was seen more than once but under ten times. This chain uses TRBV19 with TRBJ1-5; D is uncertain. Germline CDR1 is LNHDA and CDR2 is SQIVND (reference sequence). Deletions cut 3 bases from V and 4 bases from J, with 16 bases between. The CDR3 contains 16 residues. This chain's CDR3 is CASSIAQAVPNQPQHF. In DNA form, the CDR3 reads TGTGCCAGTAGTATTGCCCAGGCCGTTCCGAATCAGCCCCAGCATTTT.

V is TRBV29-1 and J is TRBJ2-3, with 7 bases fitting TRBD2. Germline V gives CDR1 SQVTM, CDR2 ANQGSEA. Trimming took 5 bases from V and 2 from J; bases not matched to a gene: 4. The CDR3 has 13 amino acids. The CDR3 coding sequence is TGCAGCGTTCGCGGGGGAGTCACAGATACGCAGTATTTT. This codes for CSVRGGVTDTQYF.

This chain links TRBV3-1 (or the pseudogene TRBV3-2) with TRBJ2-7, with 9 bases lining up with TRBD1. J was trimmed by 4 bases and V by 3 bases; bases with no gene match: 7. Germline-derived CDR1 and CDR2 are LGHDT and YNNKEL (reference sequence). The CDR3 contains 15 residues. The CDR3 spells CASSQGDRASYEQYF. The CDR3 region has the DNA TGTGCCAGCAGCCAGGGGGACAGGGCGTCGTACGAGCAGTACTTC.

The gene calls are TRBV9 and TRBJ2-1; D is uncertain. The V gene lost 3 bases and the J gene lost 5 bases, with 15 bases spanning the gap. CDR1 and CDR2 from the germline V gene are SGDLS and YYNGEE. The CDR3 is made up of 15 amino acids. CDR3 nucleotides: TGTGCCAGCAGCGACTCTGGAGTCCGCCACAATGAGCAGTTCTTC. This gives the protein CASSDSGVRHNEQFF.

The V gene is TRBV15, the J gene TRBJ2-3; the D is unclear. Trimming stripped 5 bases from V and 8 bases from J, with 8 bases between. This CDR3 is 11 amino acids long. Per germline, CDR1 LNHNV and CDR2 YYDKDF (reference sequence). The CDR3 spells CATSATGTQYF. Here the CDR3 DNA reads TGTGCCACCAGCGCCACGGGTACGCAGTATTTT.

Here the CDR3 reads CASSAIGTAQSQPQHF. The CDR3 DNA follows: TGTGCCAGCAGTGCCATTGGGACAGCGCAGAGTCAGCCCCAGCATTTT. The V call is TRBV27, the J call TRBJ1-5, with 7 bases lining up with TRBD1. Germline V lookup: CDR1 MNHEY, CDR2 SMNVEV (reference sequence). The J segment lost 6 bases and the V segment lost 5 bases, leaving 13 bases of the junction unmatched. The CDR3 covers 16 residues.

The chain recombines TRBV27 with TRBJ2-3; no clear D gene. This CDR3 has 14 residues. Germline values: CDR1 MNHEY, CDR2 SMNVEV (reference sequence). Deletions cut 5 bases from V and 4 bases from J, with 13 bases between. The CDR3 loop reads CASSTSESADTQYF. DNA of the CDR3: TGTGCCAGCAGTACCTCCGAGTCCGCAGATACGCAGTATTTT.

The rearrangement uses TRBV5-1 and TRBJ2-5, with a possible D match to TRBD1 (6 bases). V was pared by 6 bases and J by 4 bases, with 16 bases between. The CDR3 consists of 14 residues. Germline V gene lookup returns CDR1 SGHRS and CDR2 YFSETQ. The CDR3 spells CASTNGAGAETQYF. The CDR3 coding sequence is TGCGCCAGCACCAATGGGGCAGGGGCAGAGACCCAGTACTTC.

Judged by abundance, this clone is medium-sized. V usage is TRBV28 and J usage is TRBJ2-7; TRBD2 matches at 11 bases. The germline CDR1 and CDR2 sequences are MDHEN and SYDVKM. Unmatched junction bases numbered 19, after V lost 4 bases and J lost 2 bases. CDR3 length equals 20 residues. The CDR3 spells CASSSLLSGIDSGRAYEQYF. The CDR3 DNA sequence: TGTGCCAGCAGTTCTCTTCTATCGGGAATTGATAGCGGGAGGGCCTACGAGCAGTACTTC.

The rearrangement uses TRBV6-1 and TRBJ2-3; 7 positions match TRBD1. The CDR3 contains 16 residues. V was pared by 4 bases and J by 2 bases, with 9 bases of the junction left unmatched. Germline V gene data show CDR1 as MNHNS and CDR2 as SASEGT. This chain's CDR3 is CASSAPPGGSTDTQYF. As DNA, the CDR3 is TGTGCCAGCAGTGCCCCCCCAGGGGGTTCCACAGATACGCAGTATTTT.

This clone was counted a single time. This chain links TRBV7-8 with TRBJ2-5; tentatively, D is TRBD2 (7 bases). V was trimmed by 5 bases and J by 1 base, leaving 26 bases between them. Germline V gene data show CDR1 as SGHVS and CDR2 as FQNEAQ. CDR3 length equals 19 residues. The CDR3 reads CASSKRPRGVAGGQETQYF. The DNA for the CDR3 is TGTGCCAGCAGCAAAAGACCGAGGGGGGTAGCGGGCGGCCAAGAGACCCAGTACTTC.

The CDR3 sequence is CASSPPYAGPYEQYF. The CDR3 nucleotides read TGTGCCAGCAGCCCCCCCTACGCGGGCCCCTACGAGCAGTACTTC. This chain joins TRBV9 and TRBJ2-7, with D perhaps matching TRBD2 (5 bases). Germline V lookup: CDR1 SGDLS, CDR2 YYNGEE. This CDR3 is 15 amino acids long. V gave up 4 bases and J gave up 2 bases, with 16 bases separating them.

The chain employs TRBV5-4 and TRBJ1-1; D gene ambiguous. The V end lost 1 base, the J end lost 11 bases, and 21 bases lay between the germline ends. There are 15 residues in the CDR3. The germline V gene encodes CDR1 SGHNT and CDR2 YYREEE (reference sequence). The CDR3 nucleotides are TGTGCCAGCAGCTTGACTGCAGGAGGATCTTCGATGGCTTTCTTT. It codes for CASSLTAGGSSMAFF. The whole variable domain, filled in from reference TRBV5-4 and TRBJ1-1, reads ETGVTQSPTHLIKTRGQQVTLRCSSQSGHNTVSWYQQALGQGPQFIFQYYREEENGRGNFPPRFSGLQFPNYSSELNVNALELDDSALYLCASSLTAGGSSMAFFGQGTRLTVV.

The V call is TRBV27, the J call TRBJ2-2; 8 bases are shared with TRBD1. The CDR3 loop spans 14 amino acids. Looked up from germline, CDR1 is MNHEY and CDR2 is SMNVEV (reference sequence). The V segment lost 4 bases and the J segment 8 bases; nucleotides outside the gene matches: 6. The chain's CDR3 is CASSSQGADGELFF. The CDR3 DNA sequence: TGTGCCAGCAGTTCCCAGGGGGCGGATGGGGAGCTGTTTTTT.

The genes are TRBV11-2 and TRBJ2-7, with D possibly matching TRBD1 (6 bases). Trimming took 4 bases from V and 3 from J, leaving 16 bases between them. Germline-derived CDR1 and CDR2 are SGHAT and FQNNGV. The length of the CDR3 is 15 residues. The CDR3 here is CASSSGTKRIYEQYF. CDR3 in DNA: TGTGCCAGCAGCTCCGGGACAAAGCGTATCTACGAGCAGTACTTC.

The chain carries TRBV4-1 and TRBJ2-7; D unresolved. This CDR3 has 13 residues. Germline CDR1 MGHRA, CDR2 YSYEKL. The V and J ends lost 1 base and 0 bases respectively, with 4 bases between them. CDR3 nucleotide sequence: TGCGCCAGCAGCCAAGGAGCCTCCTACGAGCAGTACTTC. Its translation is CASSQGASYEQYF.

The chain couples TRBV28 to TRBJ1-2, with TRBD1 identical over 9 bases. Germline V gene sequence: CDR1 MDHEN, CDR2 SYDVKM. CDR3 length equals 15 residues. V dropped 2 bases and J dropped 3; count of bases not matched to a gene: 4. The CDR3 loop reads CASSLGGQGDYGYTF. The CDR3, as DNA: TGTGCCAGCAGTTTAGGGGGACAGGGCGACTATGGCTACACCTTC.

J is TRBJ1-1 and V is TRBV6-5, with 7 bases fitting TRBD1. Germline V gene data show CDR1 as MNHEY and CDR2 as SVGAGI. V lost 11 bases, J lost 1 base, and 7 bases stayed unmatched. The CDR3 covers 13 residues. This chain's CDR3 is CAGGGDRNTEAFF. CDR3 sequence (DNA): TGTGCCGGGGGTGGGGACAGGAACACTGAAGCTTTCTTT.

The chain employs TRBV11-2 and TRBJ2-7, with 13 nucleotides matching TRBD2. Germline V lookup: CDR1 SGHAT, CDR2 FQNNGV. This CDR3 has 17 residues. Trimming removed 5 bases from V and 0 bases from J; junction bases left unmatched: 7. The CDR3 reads CASSKTGLAGPSYEQYF. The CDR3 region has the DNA TGTGCCAGCAGCAAGACGGGACTAGCGGGACCCTCCTACGAGCAGTACTTC.

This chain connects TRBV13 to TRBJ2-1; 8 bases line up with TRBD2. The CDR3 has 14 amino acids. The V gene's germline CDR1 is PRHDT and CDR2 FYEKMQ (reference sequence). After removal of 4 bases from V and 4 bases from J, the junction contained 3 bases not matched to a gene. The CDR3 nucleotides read TGTGCCAGCAGCTCGAGCGGGAGATACAATGAGCAGTTCTTC. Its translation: CASSSSGRYNEQFF.

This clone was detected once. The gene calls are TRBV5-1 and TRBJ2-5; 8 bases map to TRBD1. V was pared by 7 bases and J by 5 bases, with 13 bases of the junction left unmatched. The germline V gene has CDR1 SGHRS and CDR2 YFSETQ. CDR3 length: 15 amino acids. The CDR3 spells CASANPDRGRETQYF. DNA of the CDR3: TGCGCCAGCGCTAATCCCGACAGGGGACGGGAGACCCAGTACTTC.

CDR3 in DNA: TGTGCTAGTGGTTTGCCTTGGACTAGCGGGACCTCCTACAATGAGCAGTTCTTC. The encoded protein is CASGLPWTSGTSYNEQFF. This chain uses TRBV12-5 with TRBJ2-1; 12 nucleotides line up with TRBD2. Trimming cost V 2 bases and J 0 bases; bases outside gene matches: 5. CDR3 length: 18 amino acids. Germline lookup yields CDR1 LGHNT and CDR2 FRNRAP.

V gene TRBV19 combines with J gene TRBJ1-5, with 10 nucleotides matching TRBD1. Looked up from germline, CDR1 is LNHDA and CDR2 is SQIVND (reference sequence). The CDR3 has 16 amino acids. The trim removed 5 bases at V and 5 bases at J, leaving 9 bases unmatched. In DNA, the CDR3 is TGTGCCAGTAGTGTATCTACGGGACAGGGGCATCAGCCCCAGCATTTT. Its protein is CASSVSTGQGHQPQHF.

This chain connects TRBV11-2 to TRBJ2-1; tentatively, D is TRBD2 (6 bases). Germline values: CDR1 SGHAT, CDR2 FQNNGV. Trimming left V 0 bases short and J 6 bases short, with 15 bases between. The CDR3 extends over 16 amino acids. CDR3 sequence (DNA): TGTGCCAGCAGCTTAGATAGGAGGGTTTGGGGCAATGAGCAGTTCTTC. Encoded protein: CASSLDRRVWGNEQFF.

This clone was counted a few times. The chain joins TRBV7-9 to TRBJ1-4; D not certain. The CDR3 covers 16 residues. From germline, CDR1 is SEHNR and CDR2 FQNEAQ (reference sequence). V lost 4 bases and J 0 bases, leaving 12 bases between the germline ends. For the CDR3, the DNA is TGTGCCAGCAGCTCTATCTTGGTTGCAACTAATGAAAAACTGTTTTTT. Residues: CASSSILVATNEKLFF.